These 19 T cell receptor beta chains were sequenced from one sample in a study of CD8 T cells in Susac syndrome. The RNA input was roughly 0.5 to 1 ug, and it was reverse transcribed with random hexamers. TCRdb recomputed calls from the immunoSEQ multiplex PCR reads with MiXCR, one row per CDR3 protein. The sample has around 230,000 distinct CDR3 sequences, nearly 97% seen once; the top ten hold about 0.091%. The sample taken for sequencing was CD4+ T cells from PBMCs. These receptors all stem from a human donor with multiple sclerosis.

The V call is TRBV6-1, the J call TRBJ1-2; 10 positions match TRBD1. CDR1 and CDR2 (germline): MNHNS, SASEGT. CDR3 length equals 16 residues. V was pared by 3 bases and J by 8 bases, with 12 bases of the junction left unmatched. The CDR3 bases are TGTGCCAGCAGTGATGGGTTAGGGACAGGGGACGTCGGCTACACCTTC. Protein: CASSDGLGTGDVGYTF.

The chain couples TRBV20-1 to TRBJ2-7; D is tentatively TRBD1 or TRBD2 (6 bases each). Trimming shortened V by 2 bases and J by 7 bases, and 21 bases separated the two germline ends. Germline V lookup: CDR1 DFQATT, CDR2 SNEGSKA (reference sequence). The CDR3 consists of 15 residues. CDR3 DNA sequence: TGCAGTGCTAGAACGGACTCCGGAAGGGGGAGGGAGCAGTACTTC. Its translation: CSARTDSGRGREQYF.

J is TRBJ2-7 and V is TRBV27, with D possibly called TRBD1 or TRBD2 (5 bases each). V gave up 3 bases and J gave up 0 bases, with 15 bases separating them. Germline loops: CDR1 MNHEY, CDR2 SMNVEV (reference sequence). The CDR3 covers 16 residues. The CDR3 DNA reads TGTGCCAGCAGTTTCGCCGGGACCCAAAGCTCCTACGAGCAGTACTTC. Translated, it gives CASSFAGTQSSYEQYF.

The chain carries TRBV5-1 and TRBJ2-5; D could derive from TRBD1 or TRBD2 (5 bases each). The CDR3 extends over 14 amino acids. V was shortened by 2 bases and J by 2 bases, with 10 bases between the two germline ends. Germline CDR1 and CDR2: SGHRS and YFSETQ. The CDR3 loop is CASSFRDGQETQYF. In DNA, the CDR3 is TGCGCCAGCAGCTTCCGGGACGGACAAGAGACCCAGTACTTC.

This clonotype was picked up a small number of times. The chain joins TRBV13 to TRBJ2-7; D is uncertain. V dropped 0 bases and J dropped 0 bases, with 9 bases sitting between them. There are 15 residues in the CDR3. In germline, CDR1 is PRHDT, CDR2 FYEKMQ (reference sequence). The chain's CDR3 is CASSLGLAASYEQYF. In DNA form, the CDR3 reads TGTGCCAGCAGCTTAGGCCTGGCGGCCTCCTACGAGCAGTACTTC.

This clonotype was seen a handful of times. V gene TRBV9 combines with J gene TRBJ1-2, with unresolved D. Deletions cut 0 bases from V and 2 bases from J, with 8 bases between. Germline V gene lookup returns CDR1 SGDLS and CDR2 YYNGEE. This CDR3 contains 14 residues. The CDR3 reads CASSVEPGNYGYTF. The DNA for the CDR3 is TGTGCCAGCAGCGTAGAACCGGGGAACTATGGCTACACCTTC.

The genes are TRBV20-1 and TRBJ2-5; TRBD2 matches 14 bases. Per germline, CDR1 DFQATT and CDR2 SNEGSKA (reference sequence). CDR3 length: 15 residues. CDR3 loop: CRVTSGGARGETQYF. CDR3 DNA sequence: TGCAGGGTGACTAGCGGGGGGGCTCGAGGAGAGACCCAGTACTTC.

The chain employs TRBV20-1 and TRBJ2-3; 8 bases match TRBD1. The germline gives CDR1 DFQATT, CDR2 SNEGSKA (reference sequence). The CDR3 is 14 amino acids. Trimming at V came to 6 bases and at J to 9 bases, leaving 14 bases not matched to a gene. The CDR3 DNA reads as TGCAGTGCCCCTGGACAGGGACGGGGTGAGACGCAGTATTTT. Protein product: CSAPGQGRGETQYF.

CDR3 residues: CASSKTAVNTEAFF. The CDR3, as DNA: TGTGCCAGTAGTAAGACAGCTGTGAACACTGAAGCTTTCTTT. The chain is built from TRBV19 and TRBJ1-1; tentatively, D is TRBD1 (5 bases). The CDR3 spans 14 residues. V was trimmed by 4 bases and J by 0 bases, leaving 9 bases between them. Germline values: CDR1 LNHDA, CDR2 SQIVND (reference sequence).

J is TRBJ1-2 and V is TRBV20-1; D is perhaps TRBD1 (5 bases). In germline, CDR1 is DFQATT, CDR2 SNEGSKA (reference sequence). The V gene lost 6 bases and the J gene lost 8 bases, with 22 bases spanning the gap. The CDR3 is 14 amino acids. The CDR3 region is CSAVPGLLSGGYTF. The CDR3 DNA reads as TGCAGTGCCGTGCCGGGACTCCTTTCGGGCGGCTACACCTTC.

The V gene is TRBV4-2, the J gene TRBJ2-5; 7 bases are shared with TRBD2. The CDR3 totals 13 residues. Unmatched junction bases numbered 4, after V lost 4 bases and J lost 5 bases. Per germline, CDR1 LGHNA and CDR2 YNFKEQ. Here the CDR3 reads CASSLNGRETQYF. In DNA form, the CDR3 reads TGTGCCAGCAGCCTGAACGGGAGGGAGACCCAGTACTTC.

The CDR3 protein is CAIRLGQENTEAFF. The CDR3 nucleotides read TGTGCCATCAGGTTGGGACAGGAGAACACTGAAGCTTTCTTT. The V gene is TRBV10-3, the J gene TRBJ1-1, with TRBD1 identical over 8 bases. V was pared by 6 bases and J by 1 base, with 4 bases of the junction left unmatched. Germline lookup yields CDR1 ENHRY and CDR2 SYGVKD. There are 14 residues in the CDR3.

This clonotype was detected only once. V usage is TRBV14 and J usage is TRBJ1-1, with 12 bases matching TRBD1. Trimming cost V 8 bases and J 1 base; bases outside gene matches: 8. This CDR3 has 16 residues. Germline V gives CDR1 SGHDN, CDR2 FVKESK. In nucleotides, the CDR3 is TGTGCCAGCGAAGGAGGGACAGGGGGCCCGAACACTGAAGCTTTCTTT. This gives the protein CASEGGTGGPNTEAFF.

This chain connects TRBV14 to TRBJ1-2; D is uncertain. The germline V and J ends were trimmed by 0 bases and 4 bases, with 6 bases remaining between them. This CDR3 contains 13 residues. CDR1 is SGHDN and CDR2 is FVKESK in the germline V gene. CDR3 residues: CASSQDNSYGYTF. The CDR3 region has the DNA TGTGCCAGCAGCCAAGATAACAGCTATGGCTACACCTTC.

The chain has TRBV15 and TRBJ1-2; weak D call: TRBD1 (5 bases). The V and J ends lost 8 bases and 1 base respectively, with 8 bases between them. Per germline, CDR1 LNHNV and CDR2 YYDKDF (reference sequence). This CDR3 has 12 amino acids. CDR3 sequence (DNA): TGTGCCACCCGTGACAGTAACTATGGCTACACCTTC. It is translated as CATRDSNYGYTF.

The J gene is TRBJ1-1, the V gene TRBV9; D is perhaps TRBD1 (5 bases). V was pared by 0 bases and J by 6 bases, with 9 bases between. This CDR3 has 13 residues. Germline V gene data show CDR1 as SGDLS and CDR2 as YYNGEE. The CDR3 nucleotides read TGTGCCAGCAGCGTAGTTCAGGGCGCTGAAGCTTTCTTT. Protein product: CASSVVQGAEAFF.

The rearrangement joins TRBV19 to TRBJ2-5, with 7 bases aligning to TRBD2. The V gene end was trimmed by 10 bases and the J gene end by 3 bases; junction bases not matched to a gene: 14. CDR1 is LNHDA, CDR2 SQIVND, per germline (reference sequence). This CDR3 has 15 amino acids. CDR3 sequence (DNA): TGTGCCACCTCGAGGGGCGGGAGTGCGGAAGAGACCCAGTACTTC. Protein product: CATSRGGSAEETQYF. The whole variable domain, remainder taken from reference TRBV19 and TRBJ2-5, is DGGITQSPKYLFRKEGQNVTLSCEQNLNHDAMYWYRQDPGQGLRLIYYSQIVNDFQKGDIAEGYSVSREKKESFPLTVTSAQKNPTAFYLCATSRGGSAEETQYFGPGTRLLVL.

This sequence joins TRBV9 and TRBJ1-2, with 7 bases identical to TRBD1. Germline V gene sequence: CDR1 SGDLS, CDR2 YYNGEE. V gave up 3 bases and J gave up 8 bases; unmatched junction bases: 7. The CDR3 sequence is 13 residues long. CDR3 nucleotide sequence: TGTGCCAGCAGCGCGCGACAGGGTTTGGGCTACACCTTC. Protein: CASSARQGLGYTF.

CDR3 in DNA: TGTGCCAGCAGCACTCAGGGGGACCAGCCCCAGCATTTT. Amino acid sequence: CASSTQGDQPQHF. This chain joins TRBV7-2 and TRBJ1-5; 7 positions agree with TRBD1. The CDR3 has 13 amino acids. Trimming removed 5 bases from V and 7 bases from J; junction bases left unmatched: 5. Germline lookup yields CDR1 SGHTA and CDR2 FQGNSA.